Below are 21 T cell receptor beta chains sequenced from a single sample in a study of CD8+ T cells in alopecia areata (dated by TCRdb to 2017 to 2018). In the paper's terms, the time point label means: around 22 weeks on oral tofacitinib. The treatment or condition label for this specimen denotes: oral pan-JAK inhibitor, 5-10 mg twice daily. The receptor library was made with the immunoSEQ multiplex PCR assay. RNA was extracted from all samples and reverse transcribed into cDNA, which served as template for TCR sequencing. TCRdb holds this immuneACCESS table with in-frame rearrangements only. Some clones are missing; in checked studies, unresolved V genes explain under half, and the rest has no known cause. For this sample the table gives about 200,000 clones, of which 60% were detected only once. In total, the top ten clones hold approximately 1% of the sample. The sample here was CD4+ T cells sorted from blood, taken at week 24, from a patient treated with tofacitinib. These TCRs come from a human donor with alopecia areata.

This clone was counted a few times. This sequence joins TRBV7-9 and TRBJ1-5; D is uncertain. CDR1 is SEHNR and CDR2 is FQNEAQ in the germline V gene (reference sequence). The CDR3 consists of 14 residues. Trimming took off 1 base at V and 2 bases at J, with 6 bases between the two ends. In DNA form, the CDR3 reads TGTGCCAGCAGCTTAGACGCGGGCAATCAGCCCCAGCATTTT. This translates into CASSLDAGNQPQHF.

The J gene is TRBJ2-5, the V gene TRBV23-1, with 9 nucleotides matching TRBD1. TRBV23-1 is flagged as an ORF with uncertain function. V lost 3 bases to trimming and J lost 5 bases; unmatched junction nucleotides: 4. The CDR3 contains 14 residues. The CDR3 DNA reads TGCGCCAGCAGTCACACAGGGGGCGGGGAGACCCAGTACTTC. This translates into CASSHTGGGETQYF.

The sample holds one count of this clone. The CDR3 bases are TGTGCCTGGAGTAGAGCACGGGCTGCGGACTATGGCTACACCTTC. This codes for CAWSRARAADYGYTF. V is TRBV30 and J is TRBJ1-2; D uncertain. From germline, CDR1 is GTSNPN and CDR2 SVGIG (reference sequence). V lost 2 bases to trimming and J lost 3 bases, with 16 bases between them. The CDR3 has 15 amino acids. The entire variable domain, with the rest obtained from reference TRBV30 and TRBJ1-2, is as follows: SQTIHQWPATLVQPVGSPLSLECTVEGTSNPNLYWYRQAAGRGLQLLFYSVGIGQISSEVPQNLSASRPQDRQFILSSKKLLLSDSGFYLCAWSRARAADYGYTFGSGTRLTVV.

V and J are TRBV4-3 and TRBJ1-1; D unresolved. The germline CDR1 and CDR2 sequences are LGHNA and YSLEER. Trimming removed 1 base at V and 0 bases at J, with 6 bases between. This CDR3 has 14 residues. In nucleotides, the CDR3 is TGCGCCAGCAGCCAAGGATATGTGAACACTGAAGCTTTCTTT. This sequence encodes CASSQGYVNTEAFF.

The J gene is TRBJ1-1, the V gene TRBV30; 7 bases line up with TRBD1. J gave up 5 bases and V 2 bases, and 11 bases lay outside the gene matches. The CDR3 sequence is 15 residues long. Germline V gives CDR1 GTSNPN, CDR2 SVGIG (reference sequence). The CDR3: CAWSNGEGAGTEAFF. The CDR3, as DNA: TGTGCCTGGAGTAACGGGGAGGGGGCTGGGACTGAAGCTTTCTTT.

V gene TRBV6-5 combines with J gene TRBJ1-4; D remains unclear. Trimming left V 5 bases short and J 4 bases short, with 8 bases between. Germline V CDR1 and CDR2: MNHEY, SVGAGI. The CDR3 consists of 13 residues. CDR3 in DNA: TGTGCCAGCAGTCGCGCCGTTAATGAAAAACTGTTTTTT. It yields the protein CASSRAVNEKLFF.

V usage is TRBV7-8 and J usage is TRBJ1-2; the D gene is possibly TRBD1 (6 bases). Trimming removed 3 bases from V and 6 bases from J, with 14 bases in between. This CDR3 is 14 amino acids long. Germline V gene data show CDR1 as SGHVS and CDR2 as FQNEAQ. The CDR3 region is CASSFTGRGDGYTF. The CDR3 DNA reads as TGTGCCAGCAGCTTTACAGGGCGAGGGGATGGCTACACCTTC. The full variable domain, completed using reference TRBV7-8 and TRBJ1-2, is GAGVSQSPRYKVAKRGQDVALRCDPISGHVSLFWYQQALGQGPEFLTYFQNEAQLDKSGLPSDRFFAERPEGSVSTLKIQRTQQEDSAVYLCASSFTGRGDGYTFGSGTRLTVV.

This sequence joins TRBV5-6 and TRBJ2-1; D not resolved. The CDR3 is 15 residues long. V was cut by 4 bases and J by 9 bases, with 20 bases left in between. The germline V gene encodes CDR1 SGHDT and CDR2 YYEEEE. This chain's CDR3 is CASSHYGLQSSEQFF. The DNA for the CDR3 is TGTGCCAGCAGCCACTACGGGTTACAAAGTAGTGAGCAGTTCTTC.

The chain joins TRBV25-1 to TRBJ1-1, with 9 positions matching TRBD1. This CDR3 comprises 13 residues. Unmatched junction bases numbered 5, after V lost 9 bases and J lost 3 bases. Per germline, CDR1 MGHDK and CDR2 SYGVNS. The DNA of the CDR3 is TGTGCCAGTAAGGGACAGGGAGACACTGAAGCTTTCTTT. As protein: CASKGQGDTEAFF.

The gene calls are TRBV11-3 and TRBJ2-2; tentative D call: TRBD2 (6 bases). The CDR3 has 13 residues. In germline, CDR1 is SGHNT, CDR2 YENEEA. V lost 5 bases and J 7 bases, leaving 11 bases between the germline ends. CDR3 sequence reads: CASSPRGSGELFF. DNA of the CDR3: TGTGCCAGCAGCCCGCGGGGAAGCGGGGAGCTGTTTTTT.

This clone has more than one count but fewer than ten. The CDR3 nucleotides are TGCGCCAGCTCTGTTGACAGGACAGATACGCAGTATTTT. Translated: CASSVDRTDTQYF. V usage is TRBV5-1 and J usage is TRBJ2-3; TRBD1 is a possible D gene (6 bases). V was cut by 7 bases and J by 3 bases, with 12 bases left in between. CDR3 length equals 13 residues. Germline CDR1 is SGHRS and CDR2 is YFSETQ.

This clone appeared a few times. CDR3 sequence: CASTRTGGEGNTIYF. CDR3 DNA: TGTGCCAGCACCAGGACAGGGGGCGAGGGAAACACCATATATTTT. The chain couples TRBV2 to TRBJ1-3; 11 bases line up with TRBD1. V was pared by 7 bases and J by 4 bases, with 6 bases of the junction left unmatched. The CDR3 loop spans 15 amino acids. Germline V gives CDR1 SNHLY, CDR2 FYNNEI.

The V and J genes are TRBV27 and TRBJ2-5; 8 bases agree with TRBD1. V shed 0 bases, J shed 5 bases, and the junction held 8 bases outside the gene matches. The CDR3 runs 16 residues. Looked up from germline, CDR1 is MNHEY and CDR2 is SMNVEV (reference sequence). CDR3 residues: CASSLSFRGLGETQYF. Here the CDR3 DNA reads TGTGCCAGCAGTTTATCGTTCAGGGGGCTCGGGGAGACCCAGTACTTC.

V usage is TRBV29-1 and J usage is TRBJ2-5; D is perhaps TRBD1 (6 bases). Per the germline V gene, CDR1 is SQVTM and CDR2 is ANQGSEA. There are 14 residues in the CDR3. V shed 5 bases and J shed 3 bases, with 16 bases lying between them. The CDR3 coding sequence is TGCAGCGTTAAAAGAGGACAGACTAAAGAGACCCAGTACTTC. Translating it yields CSVKRGQTKETQYF.

The chain carries TRBV27 and TRBJ2-2; D is unclear. V shed 5 bases and J shed 3 bases, with 7 bases lying between them. Germline values: CDR1 MNHEY, CDR2 SMNVEV (reference sequence). This CDR3 region has 13 residues. In nucleotides, the CDR3 is TGTGCCAGCAGTCTTTACCACACCGGGGAGCTGTTTTTT. This codes for CASSLYHTGELFF.

V gene TRBV19 combines with J gene TRBJ1-5, with 7 nucleotides matching TRBD1. V was clipped by 4 bases and J by 3 bases; unmatched bases: 3. Germline V lookup: CDR1 LNHDA, CDR2 SQIVND (reference sequence). This CDR3 is 14 amino acids long. The CDR3 nucleotides are TGTGCCAGTAGTACTACAGGGGACAATCAGCCCCAGCATTTT. Its protein product is CASSTTGDNQPQHF.

The sample holds one count of this clone. The chain is built from TRBV28 and TRBJ2-1; D is unclear. The CDR3 is 17 residues long. Per germline, CDR1 MDHEN and CDR2 SYDVKM. V lost 1 base to trimming and J lost 0 bases, with 13 bases between them. CDR3 in DNA: TGTGCCAGCAGTTTATCCCAGCGCACACACTCCTACAATGAGCAGTTCTTC. Translating it yields CASSLSQRTHSYNEQFF.

The rearrangement joins TRBV10-3 to TRBJ2-1; D possibly uses TRBD1 or TRBD2 (5 bases each). The V gene's germline CDR1 is ENHRY and CDR2 SYGVKD. The V end lost 8 bases, the J end lost 5 bases, and 13 bases lay between the germline ends. This CDR3 has 13 amino acids. The CDR3 is CAIGTSSHNEQFF. The CDR3 DNA reads as TGTGCCATCGGGACCAGCAGCCACAATGAGCAGTTCTTC.

This clone was seen only a few times. The chain joins TRBV14 to TRBJ2-2; the match to TRBD1 covers 8 bases. The trim removed 2 bases at V and 5 bases at J, leaving 4 bases unmatched. From germline, CDR1 is SGHDN and CDR2 FVKESK. The CDR3 has 15 amino acids. The CDR3: CASSQQGAGTGELFF. CDR3 nucleotides: TGTGCCAGCAGCCAACAGGGGGCAGGGACCGGGGAGCTGTTTTTT.

The gene calls are TRBV15 and TRBJ1-2, with D perhaps TRBD1 (6 bases). The CDR3 sequence is 16 residues long. Trimming removed 0 bases at V and 4 bases at J, with 15 bases between. The germline gives CDR1 LNHNV, CDR2 YYDKDF (reference sequence). DNA of the CDR3: TGTGCCACCAGCAGAGAGAGGCAGGGGTTGGGCTATGGCTACACCTTC. Amino acid sequence: CATSRERQGLGYGYTF.

The V and J genes are TRBV6-5 and TRBJ1-5; D possibly corresponds to TRBD1 (5 bases). From germline, CDR1 is MNHEY and CDR2 SVGAGI. Trimming stripped 0 bases from V and 0 bases from J, with 6 bases between. CDR3 length: 15 amino acids. CDR3 loop: CASSYSRDSNQPQHF. The CDR3 bases are TGTGCCAGCAGTTACTCCAGGGATAGCAATCAGCCCCAGCATTTT.